This entry describes one T cell receptor (beta chain). Antigen specificity is unknown. This CDR3 comprises 14 residues. V was clipped by 7 bases and J by 6 bases; unmatched bases: 9. Per germline, CDR1 MNHEY and CDR2 SVGAGI. This specimen belongs to a study of OX40 agonist ivuxolimab in advanced cancers. Study background: Patients were treated with ivuxolimab, an agonistic anti-OX40 (CD134) antibody.

Autoimmune disease history or systemic immunosuppression excluded patients. Sequencing was performed with immunoSEQ multiplex PCR; in TCRdb, only in-frame clones are kept and a portion is missing. Of under 70,000 clones listed, 75% to 90% are singletons. Findings and limits, study-wide: It was also the case that some nonresponders had low normalized T-cell clonal expansion.

The source is an adult with an advanced solid tumor such as melanoma, head and neck, liver or kidney cancer. The chain has TRBV6-5 and TRBJ2-1; 7 bases line up with TRBD1. The sample was CD4+ or CD8+ T cells sorted from blood, taken in a trial of the OX40 agonist ivuxolimab. This CDR3 reads CASNAGTAVNEQFF. CDR3 nucleotide sequence: TGTGCCAGCAACGCCGGGACAGCAGTCAATGAGCAGTTCTTC.